The 22 T cell receptor beta chains given below trace back to one sample, sequenced in a study of blood T cells in healthy people across ages. Using a J-beta primer mix together with a sample-barcoded 5' primer, a second PCR was run for roughly 6 to 12 cycles. TCRdb called the 5' RACE reads again in MiXCR, with one record for every CDR3 protein. The sample yields roughly 900,000 distinct CDR3 sequences, roughly 52% seen once. Sequencing input: blood. These TCRs come from a young man in good health.

The V and J genes are TRBV10-3 and TRBJ1-4, with D possibly being TRBD1 (6 bases). The CDR3 sequence is 14 residues long. In germline, CDR1 is ENHRY, CDR2 SYGVKD. V shed 0 bases and J shed 8 bases, with 10 bases lying between them. The CDR3 here is CAISESAGAEKLFF. In nucleotides, the CDR3 is TGTGCCATCAGTGAGTCGGCAGGGGCCGAAAAACTGTTTTTT.

V gene TRBV6-2 or TRBV6-3 combines with J gene TRBJ1-5, with unresolved D. The CDR3 is 12 residues long. V was clipped by 6 bases and J by 3 bases, with 6 bases between them. CDR1 and CDR2 (germline): MNHEY, SVGEGT. CDR3 sequence reads: CASSTFNQPQHF. The CDR3 DNA sequence: TGTGCCAGCAGCACTTTCAATCAGCCCCAGCATTTT.

There are a few counts of this clonotype. This chain joins TRBV5-1 and TRBJ2-3; no firm D call. V lost 3 bases to trimming and J lost 2 bases, with 10 bases between them. CDR3 length: 14 residues. Per germline, CDR1 SGHRS and CDR2 YFSETQ. CDR3 in DNA: TGCGCCAGCAGCTCCTACTATACCACAGATACGCAGTATTTT. It yields the protein CASSSYYTTDTQYF.

This CDR3 is CASNRQGSNEQFF. CDR3 DNA sequence: TGTGCCAGCAACCGACAGGGGAGCAATGAGCAGTTCTTC. This chain connects TRBV6-5 to TRBJ2-1; 8 bases align to TRBD1. After removal of 7 bases from V and 6 bases from J, the junction contained 5 bases not matched to a gene. The CDR3 contains 13 residues. The V gene's germline CDR1 is MNHEY and CDR2 SVGAGI.

This clonotype was found once. V gene TRBV20-1 combines with J gene TRBJ1-1; no clear D. Germline CDR1 is DFQATT and CDR2 is SNEGSKA (reference sequence). V was cut by 5 bases and J by 1 base, with 8 bases left in between. The CDR3 sequence is 12 residues long. The CDR3 sequence: CSALTQNTEAFF. In DNA form, the CDR3 reads TGCAGTGCTCTTACTCAGAACACTGAAGCTTTCTTT.

V gene TRBV3-1 combines with J gene TRBJ1-2; D is unresolved. The CDR3 spans 12 residues. V lost 7 bases and J lost 4, with 10 bases in between. The germline V gene has CDR1 LGHDT and CDR2 YNNKEL (reference sequence). DNA for the CDR3: TGTGCCAGCATCTCAAGGTCCTATGGCTACACCTTC. Amino acid sequence: CASISRSYGYTF. The whole variable domain, filled in from reference TRBV3-1 and TRBJ1-2, reads DTAVSQTPKYLVTQMGNDKSIKCEQNLGHDTMYWYKQDSKKFLKIMFSYNNKELIINETVPNRFSPKSPDKAHLNLHINSLELGDSAVYFCASISRSYGYTFGSGTRLTVV.

The V gene is TRBV3-1, the J gene TRBJ2-7; 9 positions agree with TRBD2. Germline CDR1 reads LGHDT; CDR2 reads YNNKEL (reference sequence). CDR3 length: 15 amino acids. J gave up 2 bases and V 4 bases, and 6 bases lay outside the gene matches. CDR3 DNA: TGTGCCAGCAGCCCGTCTAGCGGGGCCGCCTACGAGCAGTACTTC. Translation: CASSPSSGAAYEQYF.

Worth noting for this clonotype: The junction departs from germline at one end; a sequencing error may be responsible. This sequence joins TRBV7-2 and TRBJ1-1; unclear D gene. CDR1 and CDR2 from the germline V gene are SGHTA and FQGNSA. The CDR3 loop spans 13 amino acids. This chain's CDR3 is CANSSREGTEAFF. In nucleotides, the CDR3 is TGTGCCAACAGCTCAAGGGAGGGCACTGAAGCTTTCTTT.

The chain employs TRBV6-1 and TRBJ2-1; 9 nucleotides line up with TRBD1. CDR3 length: 17 amino acids. The V and J ends lost 0 bases and 3 bases, in that order; junction bases with no gene match: 6. Germline V CDR1 and CDR2: MNHNS, SASEGT. The CDR3 DNA reads as TGTGCCAGCAGTGAAGCGACAGGGGGGGAACTCTACAATGAGCAGTTCTTC. Protein product: CASSEATGGELYNEQFF.

The chain employs TRBV29-1 and TRBJ2-4; D ambiguous. This CDR3 has 13 residues. Germline CDR1 and CDR2: SQVTM and ANQGSEA. V dropped 4 bases and J dropped 0 bases, with 7 bases sitting between them. The CDR3 DNA is TGCAGCGTTGTGCCTGTAGCCAAAAACATTCAGTACTTC. Residues: CSVVPVAKNIQYF.

The chain recombines TRBV20-1 with TRBJ2-1; TRBD2 agrees at 8 bases. The V and J ends lost 0 bases and 6 bases, in that order; junction bases with no gene match: 4. Germline V gene lookup returns CDR1 DFQATT and CDR2 SNEGSKA (reference sequence). The CDR3 is 14 residues long. This chain's CDR3 is CSARDGRGGNEQFF. CDR3 bases: TGCAGTGCTAGAGACGGACGGGGGGGCAATGAGCAGTTCTTC.

The chain combines TRBV5-1 with TRBJ1-6; no firm D call. CDR3 length equals 15 residues. Germline V gives CDR1 SGHRS, CDR2 YFSETQ. V dropped 0 bases and J dropped 10 bases, with 14 bases sitting between them. This CDR3 reads CASSLETGTESPLHF. The CDR3 DNA is TGCGCCAGCAGCTTGGAGACGGGCACGGAGTCACCCCTCCACTTT.

The chain links TRBV4-2 to TRBJ1-5; 9 bases line up with TRBD1. The CDR3 is 15 amino acids. Germline V gives CDR1 LGHNA, CDR2 YNFKEQ. J gave up 7 bases and V 3 bases, and 7 bases lay outside the gene matches. CDR3 loop: CASSHRDRDGQPQHF. The CDR3 region has the DNA TGTGCCAGCAGCCACAGGGACAGGGACGGACAGCCCCAGCATTTT.

The V and J genes are TRBV5-5 and TRBJ1-2; weak D call: TRBD1 (5 bases). V lost 2 bases to trimming and J lost 6 bases, with 11 bases between them. The CDR3 consists of 13 residues. Germline values: CDR1 SGHKS, CDR2 YYEKEE (reference sequence). CDR3 residues: CASSLQSGHGYTF. CDR3 coding DNA: TGTGCCAGCAGCTTACAGTCGGGGCATGGCTACACCTTC.

The rearrangement joins TRBV27 to TRBJ2-3, with D maybe TRBD1 (5 bases). The V and J ends lost 6 bases and 5 bases respectively, with 12 bases between them. The CDR3 is 13 residues long. CDR1 and CDR2 (germline): MNHEY, SMNVEV (reference sequence). Written as DNA, the CDR3 is TGTGCCAGCAGACTCCAGGGCGGAGATACGCAGTATTTT. Protein: CASRLQGGDTQYF.

CDR3 sequence (DNA): TGTGCCAGCAGCGGAGTGGGGGGTTACGAGCAGTACTTC. It is translated as CASSGVGGYEQYF. The chain employs TRBV9 and TRBJ2-7, with a weak D call TRBD2 (6 bases). The germline CDR1 and CDR2 sequences are SGDLS and YYNGEE. With 3 bases removed from V and 4 bases from J, the gap between germline ends came to 11 bases. CDR3 size: 13 residues.

The chain uses TRBV6-5 and TRBJ1-4, with D possibly being TRBD1 (5 bases). CDR1 and CDR2 (germline): MNHEY, SVGAGI. CDR3 length: 16 amino acids. Trimming stripped 1 base from V and 7 bases from J, with 16 bases between. The CDR3 bases are TGTGCCAGCAGTTACTTAGGCAGGGTGGGGATTGAAAAACTGTTTTTT. This gives the protein CASSYLGRVGIEKLFF.

The chain joins TRBV10-2 to TRBJ1-2; tentative D call: TRBD1 (6 bases). The germline CDR1 and CDR2 sequences are WSHSY and SAAADI. V lost 7 bases and J lost 4, with 13 bases in between. This CDR3 region has 13 residues. This CDR3 is CASTTQGTYGYTF. CDR3 nucleotide sequence: TGCGCCAGCACGACCCAGGGGACCTATGGCTACACCTTC.

The rearrangement uses TRBV11-2 and TRBJ2-1; no reliable D call. Germline CDR1 SGHAT, CDR2 FQNNGV. CDR3 length equals 12 residues. The V gene lost 2 bases and the J gene lost 9 bases, with 8 bases spanning the gap. CDR3 sequence: CASSLTFSEQFF. As DNA, the CDR3 is TGTGCCAGCAGCTTAACCTTCAGTGAGCAGTTCTTC.

V is TRBV5-6 and J is TRBJ1-1; D remains unclear. This CDR3 spans 15 amino acids. V lost 4 bases and J lost 7, with 20 bases in between. CDR1 and CDR2 (germline): SGHDT, YYEEEE. The CDR3 region has the DNA TGTGCCAGCAGCGGCAATCGACGGTGGTCTGATGAAGCTTTCTTT. Amino acids: CASSGNRRWSDEAFF.

This clonotype was observed a handful of times. The chain has TRBV4-1 and TRBJ2-3; a possible D gene is TRBD2 (6 bases). The CDR3 spans 16 residues. Trimming cost V 1 base and J 5 bases, with 16 bases left between them. CDR1 and CDR2 (germline): MGHRA, YSYEKL. CDR3 loop: CASSQVVGGEVDTQYF. The CDR3 DNA reads TGCGCCAGCAGCCAAGTGGTGGGCGGGGAAGTAGATACGCAGTATTTT.

Points on this clonotype: This could be a read error, since a much larger clone is one nucleotide away. This chain links TRBV29-1 with TRBJ2-5, with 9 bases fitting TRBD2. This CDR3 has 13 amino acids. Germline V gene lookup returns CDR1 SQVTM and CDR2 ANQGSEA. J gave up 5 bases and V 2 bases, and 3 bases lay outside the gene matches. The CDR3 protein is CSVEIAGEETQYF. DNA for the CDR3: TGCAGCGTTGAAATAGCGGGGGAGGAGACCCAGTACTTC.